What follows are 30 T cell receptor beta chains derived from one specimen sequenced in a study of shared clonotypes between healthy human individuals. Sequencing used immunoSEQ multiplex PCR; TCRdb keeps in-frame clones, though not all of them. The sample records around 1.1 million clones, about 84% being singletons. The sequencing sample was made of memory CD4+ T cells from PBMCs. Subset indicated: CD45RA-negative fraction. The receptors were sampled from a man between 18 and 29 years old in good health. Some clones in this sample may be carry-over from other donors' samples.

The chain recombines TRBV7-2 with TRBJ2-1; D uncertain. The CDR3 runs to 14 residues. V dropped 0 bases and J dropped 3 bases, with 6 bases sitting between them. CDR1 SGHTA and CDR2 FQGNSA come from the germline V gene. The CDR3 loop reads CASSLAVFYNEQFF. In nucleotides, the CDR3 is TGTGCCAGCAGCTTAGCTGTGTTCTACAATGAGCAGTTCTTC. Complete variable domain (other parts from reference TRBV7-2 and TRBJ2-1): GAGVSQSPSNKVTEKGKDVELRCDPISGHTALYWYRQSLGQGLEFLIYFQGNSAPDKSGLPSDRFSAERTGGSVSTLTIQRTQQEDSAVYLCASSLAVFYNEQFFGPGTRLTVL.

This chain joins TRBV28 and TRBJ2-1; the D gene is possibly TRBD1 (5 bases). The V gene lost 2 bases and the J gene lost 7 bases, with 12 bases spanning the gap. CDR1 is MDHEN, CDR2 SYDVKM, per germline. CDR3 length: 14 amino acids. CDR3 in DNA: TGTGCCAGCAGTTTAGTTCAGGGTAGGAATGAGCAGTTCTTC. Translation gives CASSLVQGRNEQFF.

About this clone itself: Distinct nucleotide sequences in the sample also encode this CDR3. The chain combines TRBV5-1 with TRBJ2-2; maybe TRBD2 (6 bases). This CDR3 spans 14 amino acids. V lost 2 bases, J lost 6 bases, and 11 bases lay in between. Germline V gives CDR1 SGHRS, CDR2 YFSETQ. The CDR3 nucleotides read TGCGCCAGCAGCTTAGTAGCGGTCCCCGGGGAGCTGTTTTTT. Translating gives CASSLVAVPGELFF.

The rearrangement uses TRBV28 and TRBJ2-3, with D unresolved. Trimming left V 9 bases short and J 9 bases short, with 25 bases between. The CDR3 covers 15 residues. Germline CDR1 reads MDHEN; CDR2 reads SYDVKM. The DNA for the CDR3 is TGTGCCAGTGGTAGCCGCCCAACTCCCCCTGGGACGCAGTATTTT. Encoded protein: CASGSRPTPPGTQYF.

V gene TRBV28 combines with J gene TRBJ1-3; the D is unclear. CDR1 and CDR2 (germline): MDHEN, SYDVKM. The germline V and J ends were trimmed by 7 bases and 3 bases, with 10 bases remaining between them. There are 13 residues in the CDR3. This CDR3 reads CASTAGYGNTIYF. The CDR3 DNA is TGTGCCAGCACCGCGGGTTATGGAAACACCATATATTTT.

The rearrangement uses TRBV7-3 and TRBJ2-1, with 12 bases matching TRBD1. Germline values: CDR1 SGHTA, CDR2 FQGTGA. The V and J ends lost 5 bases and 4 bases, in that order; junction bases with no gene match: 15. The length of the CDR3 is 19 residues. CDR3 DNA sequence: TGTGCCAGCAGCCCTGGGCCCCCGGGACAGGGGGCGGGGTACAATGAGCAGTTCTTC. Protein: CASSPGPPGQGAGYNEQFF.

Comment on this clone: This probably arose from a read error, given a far larger clone one base away. V gene TRBV5-1 combines with J gene TRBJ2-3; 8 positions agree with TRBD1. Looked up from germline, CDR1 is SGHRS and CDR2 is YFSETQ. The CDR3 loop spans 14 amino acids. V lost 4 bases, J lost 4 bases, and 5 bases stayed unmatched. The CDR3 loop reads CASSPGQDSDTQYF. The CDR3, as DNA: TGCGCCAGCAGCCCGGGACAGGACTCAGATACGCAGTATTTT.

The V and J genes are TRBV28 and TRBJ2-7; the D gene is possibly TRBD1 (5 bases). The V end lost 4 bases, the J end lost 1 base, and 11 bases lay between the germline ends. This CDR3 has 14 amino acids. From germline, CDR1 is MDHEN and CDR2 SYDVKM. DNA of the CDR3: TGTGCCAGCAGTTACTACAGGCTTTCCTACGAGCAGTACTTC. Its protein product is CASSYYRLSYEQYF.

Points on this clone: A read error likely explains this, since a far larger clone differs by one base. The V call is TRBV28, the J call TRBJ1-3; D is unresolved. Germline assignment: CDR1 MDHEN and CDR2 SYDVKM. CDR3 length: 14 amino acids. The CDR3 DNA is TGTGCCAGCAGTTCCGGCTTCTCTGGAAACATCATATATTTT. Translated: CASSSGFSGNIIYF.

In this sample, this clone turned up a few times. This chain links TRBV28 with TRBJ1-2; 7 nucleotides agree with TRBD1. The CDR3 has 13 residues. The germline V gene has CDR1 MDHEN and CDR2 SYDVKM. J gave up 8 bases and V 7 bases, and 10 bases lay outside the gene matches. CDR3 bases: TGTGCCAGCAAGACCACAGGGGTGAAGGGCTACACCTTC. Protein sequence: CASKTTGVKGYTF.

DNA of the CDR3: TGTGCCAGCAGTCGACAGGGGGCCCCCTATGGCTATGGCTACACCTTC. Translation gives CASSRQGAPYGYGYTF. V is TRBV28 and J is TRBJ1-2, with 10 bases that match TRBD1. The germline gives CDR1 MDHEN, CDR2 SYDVKM. The V segment lost 5 bases and the J segment 4 bases; nucleotides outside the gene matches: 10. The length of the CDR3 is 16 residues.

This sequence joins TRBV7-3 and TRBJ2-7; the D is unclear. The CDR3 is 16 residues long. The V end was cut by 4 bases, the J end by 2 bases, with 18 bases between. Germline CDR1 and CDR2: SGHTA and FQGTGA. The DNA for the CDR3 is TGTGCCAGCAGCTCCCAGTCAAAGGTCAAACCCTACGAGCAGTACTTC. Encoded protein: CASSSQSKVKPYEQYF.

The V and J genes are TRBV7-3 and TRBJ1-1; the D is unclear. The V end was cut by 6 bases, the J end by 4 bases, with 12 bases between. The CDR3 runs to 13 residues. Germline CDR1 and CDR2: SGHTA and FQGTGA. The CDR3 DNA sequence: TGTGCCAGCAGGACAACGAGGTTCACTGAAGCTTTCTTT. It codes for CASRTTRFTEAFF.

V is TRBV28 and J is TRBJ2-1, with 7 bases identical to TRBD2. CDR1 is MDHEN and CDR2 is SYDVKM in the germline V gene. J gave up 0 bases and V 6 bases, and 26 bases lay outside the gene matches. The CDR3 covers 22 residues. The CDR3 region is CASSQMKNRPSLADSSYNEQFF. The CDR3 DNA follows: TGTGCCAGCAGCCAAATGAAAAACAGGCCTAGCCTAGCGGATTCCTCCTACAATGAGCAGTTCTTC.

The chain recombines TRBV7-8 with TRBJ1-2; the D is unclear. This CDR3 spans 13 amino acids. V shed 5 bases and J shed 8 bases, with 15 bases lying between them. The germline V gene has CDR1 SGHVS and CDR2 FQNEAQ. This CDR3 reads CASSPLGSFGYTF. In DNA form, the CDR3 reads TGTGCCAGCAGCCCGTTAGGGAGCTTCGGCTACACCTTC.

This chain connects TRBV13 to TRBJ2-5; D uncertain. Germline CDR1 is PRHDT and CDR2 is FYEKMQ (reference sequence). The germline V and J ends were trimmed by 2 bases and 2 bases, with 12 bases remaining between them. This CDR3 is 15 amino acids long. CDR3 in amino acids: CASSLSSSRQETQYF. The CDR3 DNA is TGTGCCAGCAGCTTATCTAGTTCTCGGCAAGAGACCCAGTACTTC.

This sequence joins TRBV20-1 and TRBJ1-2, with D perhaps TRBD1 (5 bases). The CDR3 length is 11 residues. The germline CDR1 and CDR2 sequences are DFQATT and SNEGSKA (reference sequence). Trimming took 4 bases from V and 10 from J, leaving 13 bases between them. The CDR3 DNA reads TGCAGTGCTATGGTAGGGGTGGACTACACCTTC. It is translated as CSAMVGVDYTF.

The chain couples TRBV19 to TRBJ1-1, with a possible D match to TRBD1 (5 bases). This CDR3 is built from 16 residues. Per germline, CDR1 LNHDA and CDR2 SQIVND (reference sequence). The V gene lost 5 bases and the J gene lost 4 bases, with 20 bases spanning the gap. The CDR3 DNA is TGTGCCAGTAGTTTCCGACTGGGGGACGGGGCCACTGAAGCTTTCTTT. Translation: CASSFRLGDGATEAFF.

This chain uses TRBV27 with TRBJ1-1; D uncertain. The CDR3 is made up of 17 amino acids. V dropped 6 bases and J dropped 1 base, with 21 bases sitting between them. Germline CDR1 and CDR2: MNHEY and SMNVEV (reference sequence). The CDR3 nucleotides read TGTGCCAGCAGCGAGAAGTATGGCAGACTAACGAACACTGAAGCTTTCTTT. Its translation: CASSEKYGRLTNTEAFF.

The V call is TRBV5-1, the J call TRBJ2-5; TRBD1 is a possible D gene (6 bases). Germline V gene sequence: CDR1 SGHRS, CDR2 YFSETQ. V shed 4 bases and J shed 3 bases, with 16 bases lying between them. The CDR3 totals 15 residues. DNA for the CDR3: TGCGCCAGCAGCACGAACCAGGGGCTCGAAGAGACCCAGTACTTC. Encoded protein: CASSTNQGLEETQYF.

The V gene is TRBV9, the J gene TRBJ2-5, with 10 nucleotides matching TRBD2. J was trimmed by 5 bases and V by 7 bases; bases with no gene match: 11. The CDR3 is made up of 15 amino acids. Germline V lookup: CDR1 SGDLS, CDR2 YYNGEE. As DNA, the CDR3 is TGTGCCAGCTCCACAGCGGGAGGGACGGGGGAGACCCAGTACTTC. This encodes CASSTAGGTGETQYF.

This clone was seen a single time. The CDR3 loop is CASGPIYGYTF. Here the CDR3 DNA reads TGTGCCAGTGGGCCTATCTATGGCTACACCTTC. This chain links TRBV19 with TRBJ1-2, with no clear D. Deletions cut 8 bases from V and 4 bases from J, with 8 bases between. Germline V gene sequence: CDR1 LNHDA, CDR2 SQIVND (reference sequence). CDR3 length: 11 residues.

This clone was observed once. In DNA form, the CDR3 reads TGTGCCAGTAGTATCATCCAGTATAGCAATCAGCCCCAGCATTTT. Translating it yields CASSIIQYSNQPQHF. The chain joins TRBV19 to TRBJ1-5, with D unresolved. CDR1 is LNHDA, CDR2 SQIVND, per germline (reference sequence). This CDR3 comprises 15 residues. V lost 3 bases, J lost 0 bases, and 9 bases lay in between.

V gene TRBV6-5 combines with J gene TRBJ2-3; D possibly corresponds to TRBD1 (6 bases). V shed 9 bases and J shed 6 bases, with 22 bases lying between them. This CDR3 is built from 15 residues. Germline V gene lookup returns CDR1 MNHEY and CDR2 SVGAGI. In DNA, the CDR3 is TGTGCCAGTCGGGCCCCTTCTACAGGGTCGGATACGCAGTATTTT. Translating gives CASRAPSTGSDTQYF.

This clone was found once. The rearrangement uses TRBV19 and TRBJ1-1; 7 bases are shared with TRBD1. J gave up 6 bases and V 3 bases, and 7 bases lay outside the gene matches. The CDR3 has 14 residues. Germline-derived CDR1 and CDR2 are LNHDA and SQIVND (reference sequence). The CDR3 nucleotides are TGTGCCAGTAGTATGCTACAGGGGTTCGCTGAAGCTTTCTTT. This codes for CASSMLQGFAEAFF.

The chain employs TRBV7-3 and TRBJ2-3; TRBD1 agrees at 10 bases. CDR1 SGHTA and CDR2 FQGTGA come from the germline V gene. After removal of 4 bases from V and 5 bases from J, the junction contained 12 bases not matched to a gene. This CDR3 spans 17 amino acids. The DNA of the CDR3 is TGTGCCAGCAGCTCGCCGTCGGGGACAGGGGTCAAAGATACGCAGTATTTT. Translated: CASSSPSGTGVKDTQYF.

The V and J genes are TRBV9 and TRBJ2-3, with a weak D call TRBD1 (5 bases). Germline CDR1 is SGDLS and CDR2 is YYNGEE. V was cut by 0 bases and J by 0 bases, with 11 bases left in between. This CDR3 is 16 amino acids long. CDR3 nucleotides: TGTGCCAGCAGCGTAGAGCAGGGCAGAAGCACAGATACGCAGTATTTT. The encoded protein is CASSVEQGRSTDTQYF.

The V call is TRBV27, the J call TRBJ2-5; 7 bases map to TRBD2. The CDR3 runs to 14 residues. With 5 bases clipped from V and 3 bases from J, the junction kept 6 bases outside the gene matches. CDR1 is MNHEY, CDR2 SMNVEV, per germline (reference sequence). CDR3 in DNA: TGTGCCAGCAGTCCGACTAGCCGAAAAGAGACCCAGTACTTC. This codes for CASSPTSRKETQYF.

V usage is TRBV5-1 and J usage is TRBJ2-2, with 11 nucleotides matching TRBD2. This CDR3 has 19 amino acids. The V segment lost 0 bases and the J segment 3 bases; nucleotides outside the gene matches: 10. Germline assignment: CDR1 SGHRS and CDR2 YFSETQ. The CDR3 DNA reads TGCGCCAGCAGCTTGGGACTAGCGGGGCCCGGGGGTGACACCGGGGAGCTGTTTTTT. Amino acids: CASSLGLAGPGGDTGELFF.

The chain couples TRBV6-5 to TRBJ1-2, with D tentatively TRBD1 (5 bases). There are 14 residues in the CDR3. Germline V gene data show CDR1 as MNHEY and CDR2 as SVGAGI. The V end was cut by 8 bases, the J end by 4 bases, with 17 bases between. The CDR3 DNA reads as TGTGCCAGCCGCGGGGGGATGGTTGGCTATGGCTACACCTTC. It translates to CASRGGMVGYGYTF.